A single TCR beta chain is shown here with its context. The specificity of this receptor is unknown. No per-base quality is available; no much larger clone lies one base away. The sample originates from a study of blood T cell repertoires in COVID-19 (dated by TCRdb to about 2020). At the level of the whole study: Samples from collaborators originated in the United States, Italy and Spain and spanned both the acute and convalescent phases of COVID-19. A de-identified subject ID, COVID-19 status, age in years and sex were almost always included in the sample metadata. Subjects who had been exposed to COVID-19, were actively infected with it, or had recovered from it provided the deeply sampled blood TCRbeta repertoires that made up the dataset. The prospective study material was composed of cDNA or gDNA derived from T cells, B-cell-depleted T cells, or PBMCs. The repertoires were made available in a free public database intended to serve as a resource for research on the immune response to SARS-CoV-2. Samples were obtained from the ongoing ImmuneRACE study (first 160 participants) and from over a thousand subjects provided by 6 global collaborators. Where available, HLA class I and class II types were obtained from metadata supplied by the sample provider rather than from assay-based typing. What the research found in general, with its limitations: How much clinical and demographic metadata was included differed by source and by participant, and the metadata was provided uncurated.

Collaborating institutions collected whole blood in K2EDTA tubes following their own protocols. For TCRbeta analysis, collaborators shipped samples as frozen whole blood, isolated PBMCs, or DNA extracted from either of those sample types. TCRbeta CDR3 regions were amplified from genomic DNA by means of the immunoSEQ Assay, a bias-controlled multiplex PCR. The original methods were these. The number of nucleated cells in each sample was estimated from the amplification of reference gene primers within the assay. To quantify the absolute abundance of each unique TCRbeta CDR3 rearrangement, sequence reads were collapsed and filtered. Productive Simpson clonality was computed per sample as the square root of Simpson's diversity index over productive rearrangements. What TCRdb holds here is the immuneACCESS table cut down to in-frame rearrangements. Part of the clones is not present; checked against another copy, under half of the missing clones reflect an unresolved V gene, and the others are unexplained. The D gene and trimming were derived from the DNA, and the V and J assignments and clone size from that table. This sample holds 55,000 to 80,000 clones; roughly four fifths were observed only once. 18% of the sample rests with the top ten.

CDR1 SGHVS and CDR2 FQNEAQ are derived from the germline V gene. Unmatched junction bases come to 10, with V trimmed by 4 bases and J by 2 bases. There are 17 amino acids in the CDR3, from cysteine to phenylalanine inclusive. Just CDR3 DNA is preserved here, 51 bases in frame from base 1. Sequencing used peripheral blood. This receptor was identified in a man in his 60s with acute or convalescent COVID-19. The chain uses TRBV7-8 and TRBJ2-1, with TRBD1 matching 8 junction bases. The nucleotide sequence reads as follows: TGTGCCAGCAGCTATAATCGCAACAGGGGGGCCTACAATGAGCAGTTCTTC. Translated, this is CASSYNRNRGAYNEQFF.